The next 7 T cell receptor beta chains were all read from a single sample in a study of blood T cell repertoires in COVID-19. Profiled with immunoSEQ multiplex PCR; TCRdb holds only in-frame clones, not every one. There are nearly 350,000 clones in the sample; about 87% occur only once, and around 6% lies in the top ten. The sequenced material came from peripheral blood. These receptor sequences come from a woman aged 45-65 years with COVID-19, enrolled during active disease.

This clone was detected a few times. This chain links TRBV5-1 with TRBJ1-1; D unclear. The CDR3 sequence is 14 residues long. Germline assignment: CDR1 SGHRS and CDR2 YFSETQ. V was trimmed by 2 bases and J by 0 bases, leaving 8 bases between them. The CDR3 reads CASSFNSLNTEAFF. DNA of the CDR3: TGCGCCAGCAGCTTTAACTCCTTGAACACTGAAGCTTTCTTT.

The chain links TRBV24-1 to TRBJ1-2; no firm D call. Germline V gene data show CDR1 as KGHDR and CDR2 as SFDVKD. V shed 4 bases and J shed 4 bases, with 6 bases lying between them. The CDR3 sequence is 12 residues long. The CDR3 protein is CATSDLSYGYTF. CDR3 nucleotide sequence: TGTGCCACCAGTGACTTATCCTATGGCTACACCTTC.

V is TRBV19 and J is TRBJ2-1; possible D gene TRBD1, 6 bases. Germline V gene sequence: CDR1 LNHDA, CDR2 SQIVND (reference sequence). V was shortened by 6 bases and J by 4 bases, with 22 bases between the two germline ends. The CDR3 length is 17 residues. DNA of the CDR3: TGTGCCAGTAGCGCAACCCTTCGCACAGGGAAATACAATGAGCAGTTCTTC. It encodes CASSATLRTGKYNEQFF.

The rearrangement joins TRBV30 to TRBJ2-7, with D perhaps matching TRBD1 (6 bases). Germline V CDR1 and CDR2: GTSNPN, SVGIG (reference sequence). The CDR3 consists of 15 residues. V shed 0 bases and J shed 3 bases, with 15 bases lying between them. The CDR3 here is CAWSVRSRGDYEQYF. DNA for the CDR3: TGTGCCTGGAGTGTCAGAAGCAGGGGAGACTACGAGCAGTACTTC.

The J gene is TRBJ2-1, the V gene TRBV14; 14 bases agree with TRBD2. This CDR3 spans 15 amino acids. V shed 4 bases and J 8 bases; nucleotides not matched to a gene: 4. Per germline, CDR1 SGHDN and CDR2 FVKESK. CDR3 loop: CASSLGLAGGDEQFF. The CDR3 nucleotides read TGTGCCAGCAGCCTTGGACTAGCGGGAGGTGATGAGCAGTTCTTC.

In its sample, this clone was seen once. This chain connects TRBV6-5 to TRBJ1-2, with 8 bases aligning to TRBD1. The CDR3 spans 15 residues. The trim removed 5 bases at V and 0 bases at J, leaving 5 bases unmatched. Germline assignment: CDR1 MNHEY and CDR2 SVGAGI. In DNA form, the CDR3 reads TGTGCCAGCAGTCTCACAGGGGGAACTAACTATGGCTACACCTTC. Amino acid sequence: CASSLTGGTNYGYTF.

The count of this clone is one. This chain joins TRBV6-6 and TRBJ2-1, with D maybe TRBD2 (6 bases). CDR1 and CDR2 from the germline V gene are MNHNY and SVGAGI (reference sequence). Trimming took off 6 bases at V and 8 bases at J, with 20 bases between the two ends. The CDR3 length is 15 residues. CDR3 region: CASRTAGTPMDEQFF. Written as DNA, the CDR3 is TGTGCCAGCAGGACCGCCGGGACTCCAATGGATGAGCAGTTCTTC.